This T cell receptor (beta chain) was identified in a study of cytomegalovirus exposure and HLA in healthy donors. The PCR contained 60 Vbeta and 13 Jbeta primers. Some clones are missing from TCRdb's copy, which holds only in-frame ones; the method was immunoSEQ multiplex PCR. The sample lists about 190,000 clones; approximately 87% were seen once. Study-wide results and limits: An Asian-associated ancestry cluster reportedly showed fewer N-insertions than the approximately 650-donor mean in a later analysis. Later, an analysis found that common viral pathogens appeared to be linked with several of the most significant clusters. Later work showed greater clonal expansion in HLA-associated TCR beta chains than in equally common others.

Though probably carrying unrecorded immune exposures, donors were nominally healthy at sampling. A word on this clone: What it binds is unknown.

CDR3 length: 11 residues. CDR1 is GTSNPN, CDR2 SVGIG, per germline (reference sequence). Trimming stripped 5 bases from V and 5 bases from J, with 10 bases between. V and J are TRBV30 and TRBJ2-7; weak D call: TRBD1 (5 bases). This TCR was recovered from a man between 25 and 39 years old in good health and CMV-seronegative. Sequencing used PBMCs. CDR3 nucleotides: TGTGCCTGGTCTCAGGGCAACGAGCAGTACTTC. Protein sequence: CAWSQGNEQYF.